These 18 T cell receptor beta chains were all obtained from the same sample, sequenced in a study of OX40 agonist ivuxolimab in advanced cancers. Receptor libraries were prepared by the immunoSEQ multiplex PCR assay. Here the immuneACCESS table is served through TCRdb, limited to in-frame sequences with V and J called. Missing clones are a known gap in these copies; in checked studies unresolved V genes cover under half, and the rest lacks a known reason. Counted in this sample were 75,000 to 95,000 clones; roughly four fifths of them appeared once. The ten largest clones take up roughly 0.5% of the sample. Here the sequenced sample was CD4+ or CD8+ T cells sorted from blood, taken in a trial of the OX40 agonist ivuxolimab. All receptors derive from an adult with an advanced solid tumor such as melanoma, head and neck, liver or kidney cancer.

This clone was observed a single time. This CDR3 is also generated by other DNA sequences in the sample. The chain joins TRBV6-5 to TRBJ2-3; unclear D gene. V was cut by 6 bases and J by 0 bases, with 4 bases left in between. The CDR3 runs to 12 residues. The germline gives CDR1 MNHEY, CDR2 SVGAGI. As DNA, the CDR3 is TGTGCCAGCAGGGGGAGCACAGATACGCAGTATTTT. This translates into CASRGSTDTQYF.

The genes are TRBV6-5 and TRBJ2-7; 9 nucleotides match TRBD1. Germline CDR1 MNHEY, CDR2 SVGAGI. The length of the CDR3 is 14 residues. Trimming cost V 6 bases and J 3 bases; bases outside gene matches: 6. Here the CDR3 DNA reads TGTGCCAGCAGCTCCAACAGGGGGCTCTACGAGCAGTACTTC. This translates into CASSSNRGLYEQYF.

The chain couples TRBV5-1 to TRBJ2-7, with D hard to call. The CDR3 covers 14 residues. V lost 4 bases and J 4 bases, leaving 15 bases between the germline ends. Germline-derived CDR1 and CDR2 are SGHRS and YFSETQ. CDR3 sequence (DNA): TGCGCCAGCAGCCTCATTGGAGACGGGTACGAGCAGTACTTC. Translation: CASSLIGDGYEQYF.

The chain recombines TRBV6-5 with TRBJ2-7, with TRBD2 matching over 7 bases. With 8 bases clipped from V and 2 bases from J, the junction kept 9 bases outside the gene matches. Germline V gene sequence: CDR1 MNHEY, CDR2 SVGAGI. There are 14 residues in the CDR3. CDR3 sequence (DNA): TGTGCCAGCCGCCACGAGGCGGGGGCCTACGAGCAGTACTTC. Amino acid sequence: CASRHEAGAYEQYF.

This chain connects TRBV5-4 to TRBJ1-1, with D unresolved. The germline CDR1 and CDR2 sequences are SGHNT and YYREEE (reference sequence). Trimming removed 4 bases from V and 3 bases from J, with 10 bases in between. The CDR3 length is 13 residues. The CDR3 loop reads CASSRTLDTEAFF. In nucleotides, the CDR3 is TGTGCCAGCAGCCGGACCCTGGACACTGAAGCTTTCTTT.

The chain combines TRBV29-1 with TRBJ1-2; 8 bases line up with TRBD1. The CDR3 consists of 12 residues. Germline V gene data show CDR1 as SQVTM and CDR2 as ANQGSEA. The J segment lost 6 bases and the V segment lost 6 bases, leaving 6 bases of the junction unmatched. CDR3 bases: TGCAGCGTGCCTTGGACAGGGAATGGCTACACCTTC. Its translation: CSVPWTGNGYTF.

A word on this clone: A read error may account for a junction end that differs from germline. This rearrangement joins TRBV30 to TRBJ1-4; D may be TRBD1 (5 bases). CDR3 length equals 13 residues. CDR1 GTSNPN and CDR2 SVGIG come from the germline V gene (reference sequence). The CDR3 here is CAGRRGENEKLFF. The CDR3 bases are TGTGCCGGGAGGAGGGGAGAGAATGAAAAACTGTTTTTT.

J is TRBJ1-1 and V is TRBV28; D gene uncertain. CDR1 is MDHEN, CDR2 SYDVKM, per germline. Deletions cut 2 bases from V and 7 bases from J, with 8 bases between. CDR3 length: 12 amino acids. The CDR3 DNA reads TGTGCCAGCAGTTTACCCCTCGATGAAGCTTTCTTT. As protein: CASSLPLDEAFF.

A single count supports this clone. DNA of the CDR3: TGCGCCAGCAGCCATGGGGGGGCTAGCGGGGCCTCGCAGTATTTT. As protein: CASSHGGASGASQYF. This sequence joins TRBV4-3 and TRBJ2-3; the match to TRBD2 covers 9 bases. Losses at the gene ends were 3 bases for V and 10 bases for J; bases not matched to a gene: 11. CDR1 LGHNA and CDR2 YSLEER come from the germline V gene. CDR3 size: 15 residues.

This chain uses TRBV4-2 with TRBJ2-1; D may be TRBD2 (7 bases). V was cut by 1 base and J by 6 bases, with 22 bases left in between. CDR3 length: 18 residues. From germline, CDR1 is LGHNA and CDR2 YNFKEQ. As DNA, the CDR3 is TGTGCCAGCAGCCAAGGTCCAGGGGCCAGCGGGAAGAGCAATGAGCAGTTCTTC. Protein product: CASSQGPGASGKSNEQFF.

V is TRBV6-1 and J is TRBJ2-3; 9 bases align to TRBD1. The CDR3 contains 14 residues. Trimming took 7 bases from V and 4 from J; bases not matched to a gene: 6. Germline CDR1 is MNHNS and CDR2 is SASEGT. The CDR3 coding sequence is TGTGCCAGCAACGGGGACAGGGTAGCAGATACGCAGTATTTT. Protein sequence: CASNGDRVADTQYF.

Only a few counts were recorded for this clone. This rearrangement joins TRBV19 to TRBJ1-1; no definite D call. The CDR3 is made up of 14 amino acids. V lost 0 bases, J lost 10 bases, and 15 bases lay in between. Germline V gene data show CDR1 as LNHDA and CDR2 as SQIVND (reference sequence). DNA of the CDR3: TGTGCCAGTAGTATAGATACAGTTTCCCGGGGAGCTTTCTTT. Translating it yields CASSIDTVSRGAFF.

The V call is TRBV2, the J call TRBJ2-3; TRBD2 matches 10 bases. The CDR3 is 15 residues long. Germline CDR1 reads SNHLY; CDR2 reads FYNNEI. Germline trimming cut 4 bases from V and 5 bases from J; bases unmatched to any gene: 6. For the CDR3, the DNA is TGTGCCAGCAGTGCGCTAGCGGGGGTCAAAGATACGCAGTATTTT. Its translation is CASSALAGVKDTQYF.

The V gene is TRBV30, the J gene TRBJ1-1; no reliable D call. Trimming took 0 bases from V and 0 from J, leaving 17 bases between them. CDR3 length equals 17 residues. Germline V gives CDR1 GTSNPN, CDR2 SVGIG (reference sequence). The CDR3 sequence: CAWSVMGRVWMNTEAFF. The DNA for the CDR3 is TGTGCCTGGAGTGTAATGGGGAGGGTGTGGATGAACACTGAAGCTTTCTTT. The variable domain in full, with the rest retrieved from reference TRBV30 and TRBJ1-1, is SQTIHQWPATLVQPVGSPLSLECTVEGTSNPNLYWYRQAAGRGLQLLFYSVGIGQISSEVPQNLSASRPQDRQFILSSKKLLLSDSGFYLCAWSVMGRVWMNTEAFFGQGTRLTVV.

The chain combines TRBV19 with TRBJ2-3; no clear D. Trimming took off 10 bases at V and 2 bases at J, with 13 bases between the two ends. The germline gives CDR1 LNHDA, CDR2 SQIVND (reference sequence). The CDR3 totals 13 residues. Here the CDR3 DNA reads TGTGCCACACAGAAAGACTTCACAGATACGCAGTATTTT. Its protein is CATQKDFTDTQYF.

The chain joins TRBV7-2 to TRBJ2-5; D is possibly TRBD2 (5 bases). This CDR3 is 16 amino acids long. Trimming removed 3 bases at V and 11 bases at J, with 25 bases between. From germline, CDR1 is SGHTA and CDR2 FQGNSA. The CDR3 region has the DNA TGTGCCAGCAGCTTCGGACTCGGCGAGGGTTTAGGCTGGCAGTACTTC. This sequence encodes CASSFGLGEGLGWQYF.

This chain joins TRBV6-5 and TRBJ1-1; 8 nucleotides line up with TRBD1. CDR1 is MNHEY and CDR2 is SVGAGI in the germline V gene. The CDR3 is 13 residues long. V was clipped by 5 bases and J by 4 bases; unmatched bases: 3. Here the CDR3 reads CASSRDRSTEAFF. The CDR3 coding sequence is TGTGCCAGCAGTCGGGACAGGAGCACTGAAGCTTTCTTT.

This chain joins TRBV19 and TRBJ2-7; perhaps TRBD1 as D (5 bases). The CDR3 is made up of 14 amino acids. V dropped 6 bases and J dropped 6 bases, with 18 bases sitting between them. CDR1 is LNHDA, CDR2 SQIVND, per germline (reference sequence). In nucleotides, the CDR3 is TGTGCCAGTAGAGGACACCTGGAAGGATCCGAGCAGTACTTC. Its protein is CASRGHLEGSEQYF.